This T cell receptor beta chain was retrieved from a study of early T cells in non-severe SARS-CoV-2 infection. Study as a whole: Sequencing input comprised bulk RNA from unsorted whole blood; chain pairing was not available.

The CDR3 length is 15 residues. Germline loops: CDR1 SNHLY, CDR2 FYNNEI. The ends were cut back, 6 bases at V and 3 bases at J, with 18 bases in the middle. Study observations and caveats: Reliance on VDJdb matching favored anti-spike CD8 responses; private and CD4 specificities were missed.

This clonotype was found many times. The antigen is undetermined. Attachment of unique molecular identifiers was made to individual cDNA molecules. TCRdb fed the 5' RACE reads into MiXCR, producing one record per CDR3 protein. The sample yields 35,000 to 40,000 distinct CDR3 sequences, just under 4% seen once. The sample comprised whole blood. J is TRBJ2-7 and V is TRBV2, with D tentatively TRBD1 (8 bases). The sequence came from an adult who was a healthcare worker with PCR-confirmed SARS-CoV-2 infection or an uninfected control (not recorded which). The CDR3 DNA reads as TGTGCCAGCAGGGCCGGACAGGGAGGGATCTACGAGCAGTACTTC. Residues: CASRAGQGGIYEQYF. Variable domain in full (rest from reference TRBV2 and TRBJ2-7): EPEVTQTPSHQVTQMGQEVILRCVPISNHLYFYWYRQILGQKVEFLVSFYNNEISEKSEIFDDQFSVERPDGSNFTLKIRSTKLEDSAMYFCASRAGQGGIYEQYFGPGTRLTVT.